The source of this TCR beta chain is a study of blood T cell repertoires in COVID-19. Across the study: There were acute and convalescent COVID-19 samples, and they came from the United States, Italy and Spain.

Clones were read by immunoSEQ multiplex PCR, and TCRdb kept only the in-frame ones, dropping some. The sample holds approximately 110,000 clones, roughly 79% seen once. CDR1 SGDLS and CDR2 YYNGEE come from the germline V gene. The junction had 3 bases not matched to a gene; V was cut back by 2 bases and J by 4 bases. CDR3 length equals 14 residues. The sample consisted of peripheral blood. The rearrangement joins TRBV9 to TRBJ2-3, with 8 bases aligning to TRBD2. The origin of this receptor is a woman in her 70s with acute or convalescent COVID-19. CDR3 nucleotides: TGTGCCAGCAGCGTGGCGGGGGGCCCAGATACGCAGTATTTT. This encodes CASSVAGGPDTQYF.